Listed below are T cell receptor beta chains from one sample, sequenced in a study of vaccination and CD4 T cells after COVID-19. TCRdb analysed the PCR reads with MiXCR anew, one entry per CDR3 protein. Altogether over 10,000 distinct CDR3 sequences are present, 35% being singletons, with the ten largest covering 12%. Their cognate antigens are unknown. Sequencing used CD4+ T cells from blood, cultured in vitro. These receptors were obtained from a human donor who had recovered from COVID-19. Both conserved end residues are part of each CDR3. A D gene is named only where the DNA matches it firmly. Only some rows state a clone size, as once, few, many or a class for expanded clones.

clone_size	d_call	v_call	j_call	cdr3_nt	cdr3_aa
-	-	TRBV5-1	TRBJ1-1	TGCGCCAGCAGCTTGGCCGGGGACCCATGGAACACTGAAGCTTTCTTT	CASSLAGDPWNTEAFF
few	TRBD2	TRBV20-1	TRBJ2-7	TGCAGTGCTCGACCTACTAGCGGGTTTCCACTGGAGCAGTACTTC	CSARPTSGFPLEQYF
-	-	TRBV19	TRBJ1-2	TGTGCCAGTAGTATAGATCTAAAGAGGAGCGGCTACACCTTC	CASSIDLKRSGYTF
medium-sized	TRBD1	TRBV20-1	TRBJ1-6	TGCAGTCTGACAGGGGCCGCAATGGTCGGTAATTCACCCCTCCACTTT	CSLTGAAMVGNSPLHF
-	TRBD2	TRBV6-1	TRBJ2-2	TGTGCCAGTCTAGCGGGAGGGCCGAACACCGGGGAGCTGTTTTTT	CASLAGGPNTGELFF
-	TRBD2	TRBV19	TRBJ2-7	TGTGCCAGTAGTTCGACGGGACTAGCGGCCCCCTACGAGCAGTACTTC	CASSSTGLAAPYEQYF
-	TRBD2	TRBV20-1	TRBJ2-1	TGCAGTGCTGATCGGACTAGCGGGACCTGGGGTGAGCAGTTCTTC	CSADRTSGTWGEQFF
few	-	TRBV18	TRBJ1-1	TGTGCCAGCTCACCACGGGAAACAGAAGCTTTCTTT	CASSPRETEAFF
-	-	TRBV6-1	TRBJ2-2	TGTGCCAGCAGTGACTTCACCGGGGAGCTGTTTTTT	CASSDFTGELFF
few	-	TRBV12-3/TRBV12-4	TRBJ1-6	TGTGCCAGCAGCACCGCCGCGCCGGCGGATTCACCCCTCCACTTT	CASSTAAPADSPLHF
-	-	TRBV2	TRBJ2-1	TGTGCCAGCATGGAGATGGATTACAATGAGCAGTTCTTC	CASMEMDYNEQFF
few	-	TRBV20-1	TRBJ1-5	TGCAGTGCCAATAGGCTTAGCAATCAGCCCCAGCATTTT	CSANRLSNQPQHF
few	TRBD1	TRBV7-8	TRBJ2-3	TGTGCCAGCAGCCGGACAGGGGGTACAGATACGCAGTATTTT	CASSRTGGTDTQYF
-	TRBD1	TRBV6-1	TRBJ1-6	TGTGCCAGCAGACACCGGGACAGTAATTCACCCCTCCACTTT	CASRHRDSNSPLHF
few	TRBD1	TRBV6-1	TRBJ1-1	TGTGCCACCTCGACAGGGGGGGAGAGCACTGAAGCTTTCTTT	CATSTGGESTEAFF
few	-	TRBV7-2	TRBJ1-3	TGTGCCAGCAGCTTAGCTGGAAACACCATATATTTT	CASSLAGNTIYF
-	TRBD2	TRBV7-2	TRBJ2-3	TGTGCCAGCAGCTCTATAGAGCGGGGTACGCAGTATTTT	CASSSIERGTQYF
-	-	TRBV19	TRBJ1-5	TGTGCCAGTATGCGGGGCAGCAATCAGCCCCAGCATTTT	CASMRGSNQPQHF
-	TRBD2	TRBV28	TRBJ2-7	TGTGCCAGCAGTTCATGGACTAGCGGGGTTACCTACGAGCAGTACTTC	CASSSWTSGVTYEQYF
-	-	TRBV28	TRBJ2-2	TGTGCCAGCAGTAGGGACCAGTCCACCGGGGAGCTGTTTTTT	CASSRDQSTGELFF
-	TRBD2	TRBV19	TRBJ2-5	TGTGCCAGTAGTCGGCTTAGCGGGAACCAAGAGACCCAGTACTTC	CASSRLSGNQETQYF
once	TRBD1	TRBV10-3	TRBJ1-1	TGTGCCATCAGAACCGGGACAGGGGTCTCTGAGAACACTGAAGCTTTCTTT	CAIRTGTGVSENTEAFF
once	TRBD2	TRBV7-3	TRBJ2-3	TGTGCCAGCAGCTTAATGGGACTAGCGGCAGATACGCAGTATTTT	CASSLMGLAADTQYF
-	TRBD2	TRBV30	TRBJ2-1	TGTGCCTGGAGTCGGAGTAGCGGGCCCTACAATGAGCAGTTCTTC	CAWSRSSGPYNEQFF
-	-	TRBV19	TRBJ1-5	TGTGCCAGTAGTATTAACAGGGAGGCGACCCAGCATTTT	CASSINREATQHF
once	TRBD1	TRBV15	TRBJ2-1	TGTGCCAGCCGCCGGGACAGATACAATGAGCAGTTCTTC	CASRRDRYNEQFF
-	TRBD2	TRBV7-8	TRBJ2-3	TGTGCCAGCAGCGGCTTAGGTGTAGCGGGACTCACAGATACGCAGTATTTT	CASSGLGVAGLTDTQYF
-	-	TRBV7-2	TRBJ2-7	TGTGCCAGCAGCTACAAGACTAGTAAAGTTATCCAGCAGTACTTC	CASSYKTSKVIQQYF
few	TRBD1	TRBV18	TRBJ1-5	TGTGCCAGCTCACCCCCAGGGGGAGTCAATCAGCCCCAGCATTTT	CASSPPGGVNQPQHF
-	-	TRBV4-1	TRBJ1-6	TGCGCCAGCAGCCAGGGTTGGACCTATAAATTCTCCTATAATTCACCCCTCCACTTT	CASSQGWTYKFSYNSPLHF
-	TRBD1	TRBV15	TRBJ2-2	TGTGCCACCAGCAGAGCAAGACCCGGGACAGGGCCCACCGGGGAGCTGTTTTTT	CATSRARPGTGPTGELFF
few	-	TRBV7-8	TRBJ1-5	TGTGCCAGCAGCCGTCTCACAGGGAACCCAAATCAGCCCCAGCATTTT	CASSRLTGNPNQPQHF
-	TRBD1	TRBV2	TRBJ1-5	TGTGCCAGCAGATACATGGGACAGGGCTTAGTCGGCAATCAGCCCCAGCATTTT	CASRYMGQGLVGNQPQHF
few	TRBD1	TRBV5-4	TRBJ2-7	TGTGCCAGCAGCTTGGGACCCACCAGGGGGTCTTACGAGCAGTACTTC	CASSLGPTRGSYEQYF
-	-	TRBV4-1	TRBJ2-1	TGCGCCAGCAGCCCTCCAATGGCTAGCTATGAGCAGTTCTTC	CASSPPMASYEQFF
few	-	TRBV20-1	TRBJ2-1	TGCAGTGCTAGGAGGAATAATGAGCAGTTCTTC	CSARRNNEQFF
few	TRBD1	TRBV25-1	TRBJ2-7	TGTGCCAGCAGTGACATGACAGGGGTTGGTGGCGAGCAGTACTTC	CASSDMTGVGGEQYF
-	-	TRBV11-2	TRBJ2-5	TGTGCCAGCAGCTACCATGGAGAGGCCCAGTACTTC	CASSYHGEAQYF
-	-	TRBV9	TRBJ1-1	TGTGCCAGCAGCGTCCTTCTTTACACTGAAGCTTTCTTT	CASSVLLYTEAFF
medium-sized	-	TRBV7-2	TRBJ2-3	TGTGCCAGCAGCTTAACAGATACGCAGTATTTT	CASSLTDTQYF
-	-	TRBV12-3/TRBV12-4	TRBJ2-7	TGTGCCAGCAGTTTACTAACTTCGCACGAGCAGTACTTC	CASSLLTSHEQYF
few	-	TRBV19	TRBJ2-7	TGTGCCAGTAGTGACCCTTCGGACGGAGTCTACGAGCAGTACTTC	CASSDPSDGVYEQYF
-	TRBD1	TRBV19	TRBJ1-5	TGTGCCAGTGGGCAAACAGGGGAGGAGCAGCCCCAGCATTTT	CASGQTGEEQPQHF
few	-	TRBV7-8	TRBJ2-5	TGTGCCAGCAGCTTAAGTGTGGGGGGCGCGGCGGGTGGGCAAGAGACCCAGTACTTC	CASSLSVGGAAGGQETQYF
few	-	TRBV20-1	TRBJ2-7	TGCAGTGCTAGAGAAGGGGACTTAAGCCGGTACGAGCAGTACTTC	CSAREGDLSRYEQYF
-	-	TRBV20-1	TRBJ1-1	TGCAGTGCCCAGGGAACGCTGAACACTGAAGCTTTCTTT	CSAQGTLNTEAFF
-	-	TRBV10-3	TRBJ2-1	TGTGCCATCAGTGAGGGAATAGCGGAGTCGGATGAGCAGTTCTTC	CAISEGIAESDEQFF
few	-	TRBV28	TRBJ1-6	TGTGCCAGCAGTTTAGGATGGGGAGGGGTGGTTTCACCCCTCCACTTT	CASSLGWGGVVSPLHF
few	-	TRBV6-1	TRBJ1-2	TGTGCCAGCACCCGGGACTTGTCCTATGGCTACACCTTC	CASTRDLSYGYTF
-	-	TRBV20-1	TRBJ1-5	TGCAGTGCTAGAGAGGACCCTCTCCAGCCCCAGCATTTT	CSAREDPLQPQHF